This T cell receptor beta chain was captured in a study of blood T cell repertoires in COVID-19. Looked up from germline, CDR1 is MDHEN and CDR2 is SYDVKM. This CDR3 contains 14 residues. Trimming stripped 7 bases from V and 6 bases from J, with 16 bases between. In the original processing: Amplified reference gene primers provided the basis for estimating nucleated cell counts. Some clones are missing from TCRdb's copy, which holds only in-frame ones; the method was immunoSEQ multiplex PCR. The D gene and trimming were derived from the DNA, and the V and J assignments and clone size from that table. The sample lists approximately 200,000 clones, roughly four fifths seen once, with approximately 9.2% in the top ten. Cohort 3 recovery required two negative PCRs, clearance, or symptom resolution.

Material: PBMCs or T cells enriched from blood (not recorded which). The sequence derives from a man in his forties who had recovered from COVID-19. V gene TRBV28 combines with J gene TRBJ1-5, with D unclear. In DNA, the CDR3 is TGTGCCAGCACCGGGAGGACTCTCCGTCAGCCCCAGCATTTT. Encoded protein: CASTGRTLRQPQHF.